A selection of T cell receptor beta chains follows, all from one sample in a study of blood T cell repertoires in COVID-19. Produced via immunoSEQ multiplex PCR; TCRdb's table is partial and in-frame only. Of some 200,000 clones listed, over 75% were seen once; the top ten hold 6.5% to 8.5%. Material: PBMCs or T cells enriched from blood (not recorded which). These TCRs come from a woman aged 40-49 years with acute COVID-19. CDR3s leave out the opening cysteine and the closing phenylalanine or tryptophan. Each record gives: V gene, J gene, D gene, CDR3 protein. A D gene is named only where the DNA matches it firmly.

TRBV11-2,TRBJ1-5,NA,ASSLSGRSNQPQH
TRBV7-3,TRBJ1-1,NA,ASSFQGNTEAF
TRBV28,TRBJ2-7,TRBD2,AGSSERGLREQY
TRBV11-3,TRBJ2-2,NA,ASSLVTGKNTGELF
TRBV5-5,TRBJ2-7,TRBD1,ASSLAGQGIREQY
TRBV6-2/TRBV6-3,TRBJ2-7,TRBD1,ASSLIPGQGTYEQY
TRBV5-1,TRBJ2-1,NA,ASSRDTQNSYNEQF
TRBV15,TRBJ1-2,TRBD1,ATSRDFAGQGRGYT
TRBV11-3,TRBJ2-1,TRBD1,ASSSTQGASYNEQF
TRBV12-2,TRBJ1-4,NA,ARKQGNEKLF
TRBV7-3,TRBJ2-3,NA,ASSLNAGVFRDTQY
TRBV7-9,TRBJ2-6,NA,ASSLGPPSGANVLT
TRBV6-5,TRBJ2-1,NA,ASSYEGGEEQF
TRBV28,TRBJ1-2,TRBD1,ASSADRGYGYT
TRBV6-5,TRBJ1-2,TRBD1,ASTEGALASYGYT
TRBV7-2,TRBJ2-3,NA,ASSLDGAGRRKSTDTQY
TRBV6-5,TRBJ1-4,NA,ASSYSRGYRRELF
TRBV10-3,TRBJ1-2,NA,AISGPEAGYT
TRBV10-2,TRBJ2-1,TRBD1,ASSEGQGQDSEQF
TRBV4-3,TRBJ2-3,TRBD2,ASSQDPTSGTTDTQY
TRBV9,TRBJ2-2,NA,ASSINSGTGELF
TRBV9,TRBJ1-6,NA,ASSVGGNSPLH